This record concerns one T cell receptor (beta chain) sequence. Its specificity is not known. This specimen comes from a study of T cells expressing NK-cell markers. This CDR3 is built from 14 residues. CDR1 is DFQATT and CDR2 is SNEGSKA in the germline V gene (reference sequence). From its re-call of the 5' RACE reads, TCRdb lists each CDR3 protein once, without DNA. The sample table sets out 500,000 to 600,000 distinct CDR3 sequences. Notes on the study in general: Whether expanded NKG2C+ T cell clones were HCMV specific stayed uncertain.

V gene TRBV20-1 combines with J gene TRBJ2-3; the TRBD1 assignment by TCRdb is unverifiable without DNA. What was sequenced was blood T cells: a sorted CD56 or NKG2C T cell subset, CD4+ or CD8+ T cells, or bulk PBMC T cells (not recorded which). The clonotype originates from a man between 18 and 29 years old in good health. The CDR3 sequence: CSARAGQFTDTQYF.